In its sample, the clone carrying this TCR beta chain was seen a few times. What it binds is not known. The record originates from a study of CD8 T cells in ankylosing spondylitis. Study-wide findings and caveats: From matched ankylosing spondylitis synovial fluid, disease-linked clones were reportedly recovered at significantly enriched levels. A TCR beta motif of several highly homologous variants seemed to mark ankylosing spondylitis blood. Disease-linked clones bore a CD8+ phenotype and were relatively rare in peripheral blood.

The germline V gene encodes CDR1 SGHNT and CDR2 YYREEE (reference sequence). Trimming removed 3 bases at V and 1 base at J, with 13 bases between. The CDR3 covers 15 residues. Quantitative 5'-RACE with molecular barcodes was used to make the TCR beta libraries. TCRdb passed the 5' RACE reads through MiXCR, listing each CDR3 protein once. Altogether some 150,000 distinct CDR3 sequences are present, 9.5% to 12% being singletons, with the ten largest covering 4.1%. V and J are TRBV5-4 and TRBJ2-5, with D unclear. This TCR was sampled from a female donor with ankylosing spondylitis or in good health (not recorded which). Sequencing was done on a sample of blood, either unsorted or a sorted T cell fraction (not recorded which). CDR3 nucleotides: TGTGCCAGCAGCTCCTGGACCGGGCTCCAAGAGACCCAGTACTTC. Its translation is CASSSWTGLQETQYF. Filled out from reference TRBV5-4 and TRBJ2-5, the complete variable domain reads ETGVTQSPTHLIKTRGQQVTLRCSSQSGHNTVSWYQQALGQGPQFIFQYYREEENGRGNFPPRFSGLQFPNYSSELNVNALELDDSALYLCASSSWTGLQETQYFGPGTRLLVL.